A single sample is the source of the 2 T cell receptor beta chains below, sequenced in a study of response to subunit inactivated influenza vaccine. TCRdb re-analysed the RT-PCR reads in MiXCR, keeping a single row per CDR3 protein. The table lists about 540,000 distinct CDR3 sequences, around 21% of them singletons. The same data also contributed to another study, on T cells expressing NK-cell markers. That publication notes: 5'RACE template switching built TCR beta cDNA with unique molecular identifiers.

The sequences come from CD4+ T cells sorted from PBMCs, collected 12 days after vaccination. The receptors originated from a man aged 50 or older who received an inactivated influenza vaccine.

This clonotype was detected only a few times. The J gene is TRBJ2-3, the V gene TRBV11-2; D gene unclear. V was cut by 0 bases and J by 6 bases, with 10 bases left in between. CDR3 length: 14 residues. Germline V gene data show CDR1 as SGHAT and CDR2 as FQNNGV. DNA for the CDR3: TGTGCCAGCAGCTTAGAACGGATCTCGGATACGCAGTATTTT. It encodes CASSLERISDTQYF.

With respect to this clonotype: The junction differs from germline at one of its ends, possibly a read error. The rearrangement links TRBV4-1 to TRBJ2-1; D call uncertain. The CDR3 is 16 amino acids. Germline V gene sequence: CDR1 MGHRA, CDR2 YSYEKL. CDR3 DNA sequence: TGCGGCAGCAGCCAAGGACCCATGCGGAAAAACAATGAGCAGTTCTTC. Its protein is CGSSQGPMRKNNEQFF.